The 16 T cell receptor beta chains listed next were all sequenced from one sample in a study of OX40 agonist ivuxolimab in advanced cancers. The assay was immunoSEQ multiplex PCR, and TCRdb's table has in-frame clones only and misses some. In the table there are tens of thousands of clones, 85% to 90% of which are singletons. The sequencing here drew on CD4+ or CD8+ T cells sorted from blood, taken in a trial of the OX40 agonist ivuxolimab. These receptors were taken from an adult with an advanced solid tumor such as melanoma, head and neck, liver or kidney cancer.

The chain recombines TRBV7-9 with TRBJ2-1, with a weak D call TRBD1 (6 bases). V was clipped by 9 bases and J by 0 bases, with 12 bases between them. Germline V gene sequence: CDR1 SEHNR, CDR2 FQNEAQ (reference sequence). This CDR3 contains 14 residues. The CDR3 DNA reads as TGTGCCAGTACTACAGGGTTCTCCTACAATGAGCAGTTCTTC. Residues: CASTTGFSYNEQFF. The full variable domain, completed using reference TRBV7-9 and TRBJ2-1, is DTGVSQNPRHKITKRGQNVTFRCDPISEHNRLYWYRQTLGQGPEFLTYFQNEAQLEKSRLLSDRFSAERPKGSFSTLEIQRTEQGDSAMYLCASTTGFSYNEQFFGPGTRLTVL.

V usage is TRBV30 and J usage is TRBJ2-3; 12 nucleotides line up with TRBD2. CDR3 size: 15 residues. V dropped 2 bases and J dropped 6; count of bases not matched to a gene: 6. Germline loops: CDR1 GTSNPN, CDR2 SVGIG (reference sequence). The CDR3 region has the DNA TGTGCCTGGAGTCCCCGGACTAGCGGGGCCGATACGCAGTATTTT. Protein: CAWSPRTSGADTQYF.

The chain couples TRBV15 to TRBJ1-2; the D gene is possibly TRBD1 (6 bases). V gave up 0 bases and J gave up 3 bases, with 8 bases separating them. Germline-derived CDR1 and CDR2 are LNHNV and YYDKDF (reference sequence). This CDR3 region has 14 residues. The CDR3 sequence is CATSRETGDYGYTF. The CDR3 DNA reads as TGTGCCACCAGCAGAGAGACAGGTGACTATGGCTACACCTTC.

This chain connects TRBV13 to TRBJ1-5; D uncertain. This CDR3 is 13 amino acids long. V was clipped by 4 bases and J by 4 bases, with 8 bases between them. In germline, CDR1 is PRHDT, CDR2 FYEKMQ (reference sequence). The CDR3 loop reads CASSSGWNQPQHF. The CDR3, as DNA: TGTGCCAGCAGCTCCGGGTGGAATCAGCCCCAGCATTTT.

J is TRBJ2-3 and V is TRBV9, with a weak D call TRBD2 (6 bases). The ends were cut back, 2 bases at V and 2 bases at J, with 15 bases in the middle. Germline V gives CDR1 SGDLS, CDR2 YYNGEE. This CDR3 has 16 residues. The CDR3 reads CASSVHSGGPTDTQYF. The CDR3 coding sequence is TGTGCCAGCAGCGTTCATAGCGGTGGTCCCACAGATACGCAGTATTTT. The entire variable domain, with the rest obtained from reference TRBV9 and TRBJ2-3, is as follows: DSGVTQTPKHLITATGQRVTLRCSPRSGDLSVYWYQQSLDQGLQFLIQYYNGEERAKGNILERFSAQQFPDLHSELNLSSLELGDSALYFCASSVHSGGPTDTQYFGPGTRLTVL.

This rearrangement joins TRBV4-3 to TRBJ2-1, with unresolved D. Germline V gene sequence: CDR1 LGHNA, CDR2 YSLEER. The CDR3 sequence is 16 residues long. Between the trimmed V and J ends, which lost 0 bases and 2 bases, there was a span of 11 bases. The DNA for the CDR3 is TGCGCCAGCAGCCAAGATCGCTGGGGTACCTACAATGAGCAGTTCTTC. Translating it yields CASSQDRWGTYNEQFF.

This chain links TRBV27 with TRBJ1-2; tentatively, D is TRBD1 (5 bases). Germline CDR1 MNHEY, CDR2 SMNVEV (reference sequence). Trimming shortened V by 0 bases and J by 2 bases, and 10 bases separated the two germline ends. This CDR3 is 15 amino acids long. The CDR3 protein is CASSLSGARNYGYTF. The DNA of the CDR3 is TGTGCCAGCAGTTTATCAGGGGCCCGAAACTATGGCTACACCTTC.

The rearrangement uses TRBV28 and TRBJ2-7, with D uncertain. This CDR3 region has 14 residues. V lost 5 bases, J lost 4 bases, and 15 bases lay in between. CDR1 is MDHEN, CDR2 SYDVKM, per germline. The CDR3 DNA follows: TGTGCCAGCAGTACGCACTCTCCATTGTACGAGCAGTACTTC. This encodes CASSTHSPLYEQYF.

In DNA form, the CDR3 reads TGTGCCAGCAGCCAAAAACGGAGTACCTACAATGAGCAGTTCTTC. Translation: CASSQKRSTYNEQFF. The chain links TRBV14 to TRBJ2-1; D is uncertain. V dropped 2 bases and J dropped 2 bases, with 10 bases sitting between them. Germline CDR1 SGHDN, CDR2 FVKESK. The CDR3 contains 15 residues.

The rearrangement joins TRBV27 to TRBJ2-1; no clear D gene. Germline CDR1 and CDR2: MNHEY and SMNVEV (reference sequence). CDR3 length: 13 residues. Trimming left V 2 bases short and J 10 bases short, with 12 bases between. This CDR3 reads CASSLIPVEEQFF. The CDR3 DNA reads as TGTGCCAGCAGTTTAATCCCCGTAGAAGAGCAGTTCTTC.

The chain recombines TRBV6-6 with TRBJ2-3, with 7 bases matching TRBD2. V gave up 5 bases and J gave up 0 bases; unmatched junction bases: 8. Germline-derived CDR1 and CDR2 are MNHNY and SVGAGI (reference sequence). This CDR3 has 16 residues. The DNA for the CDR3 is TGTGCCAGCAGTGGGCGCGGGGGTCCCAGCACAGATACGCAGTATTTT. Translated: CASSGRGGPSTDTQYF.

The chain combines TRBV6-5 with TRBJ1-1; D is ambiguous. Germline V CDR1 and CDR2: MNHEY, SVGAGI. This CDR3 contains 13 residues. The V gene lost 2 bases and the J gene lost 1 base, with 5 bases spanning the gap. The CDR3 reads CASSYMPNTEAFF. Here the CDR3 DNA reads TGTGCCAGCAGTTACATGCCGAACACTGAAGCTTTCTTT.

V gene TRBV27 combines with J gene TRBJ2-5, with a tentative D call TRBD2 (6 bases). CDR1 MNHEY and CDR2 SMNVEV come from the germline V gene (reference sequence). The CDR3 consists of 14 residues. Trimming left V 2 bases short and J 2 bases short, with 9 bases between. The CDR3 sequence is CASSLQAGQETQYF. The DNA of the CDR3 is TGTGCCAGCAGTTTACAGGCGGGACAAGAGACCCAGTACTTC.

CDR3 sequence: CASSPGTEQFF. CDR3 in DNA: TGTGCCAGCAGCCCCGGGACGGAGCAGTTCTTC. The J gene is TRBJ2-1, the V gene TRBV13, with D perhaps being TRBD1 or TRBD2 (5 bases each). The length of the CDR3 is 11 residues. V lost 5 bases to trimming and J lost 10 bases, with 9 bases between them. CDR1 PRHDT and CDR2 FYEKMQ come from the germline V gene (reference sequence).

The sample holds one count of this clone. The chain carries TRBV27 and TRBJ2-3; 7 bases line up with TRBD2. V was pared by 6 bases and J by 1 base, with 4 bases of the junction left unmatched. The CDR3 length is 14 residues. Germline CDR1 reads MNHEY; CDR2 reads SMNVEV (reference sequence). The CDR3 sequence: CASRTGGGTDTQYF. For the CDR3, the DNA is TGTGCCAGCAGAACTGGGGGGGGCACAGATACGCAGTATTTT.

The rearrangement joins TRBV19 to TRBJ2-3; D gene uncertain. The germline CDR1 and CDR2 sequences are LNHDA and SQIVND (reference sequence). V shed 5 bases and J shed 4 bases, with 10 bases lying between them. The CDR3 consists of 13 residues. The CDR3 coding sequence is TGTGCCAGTAGTTTAGTCGCCGCAGATACGCAGTATTTT. Translated: CASSLVAADTQYF. Combining the CDR3 with reference TRBV19 and TRBJ2-3 gives the whole variable domain DGGITQSPKYLFRKEGQNVTLSCEQNLNHDAMYWYRQDPGQGLRLIYYSQIVNDFQKGDIAEGYSVSREKKESFPLTVTSAQKNPTAFYLCASSLVAADTQYFGPGTRLTVL.